The rows below give T cell receptor beta chains drawn from one sample of a study of T-cell reconstitution after alpha-beta-depleted transplantation in children. Each CDR3 protein gets one entry after TCRdb re-called the PCR reads with MiXCR. The table lists 150,000 to 200,000 distinct CDR3 sequences, more than 6.5% of them singletons. The specimen was PBMCs from the stem cell graft donor, collected from the stem cell graft. The receptor source for this set is a human donor who donated a stem cell graft to a child with Wiskott-Aldrich syndrome. CDR3s include the opening cysteine and the closing phenylalanine or tryptophan. A D gene is named only where the DNA matches it firmly. Some rows have no size entry. The others give once, few or many, or a class for an expanded clone.

clone size,J gene,V gene,D gene,CDR3 DNA,CDR3 protein
-,TRBJ2-5,TRBV3-1,-,TGTGCCACCAACAGATATCACAGGGCTCAAGAGACCCAGTACTTC,CATNRYHRAQETQYF
many,TRBJ1-1,TRBV5-6,-,TGTGCCAGCAGCTTAATTTCCAGAATGAACACTGAAGCTTTCTTT,CASSLISRMNTEAFF
few,TRBJ1-2,TRBV18,-,TGTGCCGTCTCCGACAATAACTATGGCTACACCTTC,CAVSDNNYGYTF
few,TRBJ2-7,TRBV10-2,-,TGCGCCAGCAGGATTCAGCTTAGCTCCTACGAGCAGTACTTC,CASRIQLSSYEQYF
-,TRBJ1-3,TRBV7-8,TRBD1,TGTGCCAGCAGCTTCCCATCCGGGACAGGGCCTGGAAACACCATATATTTT,CASSFPSGTGPGNTIYF
many,TRBJ2-3,TRBV12-3/TRBV12-4,-,TGTGCCAGCAGTTTCAGGGTGGGTACAGATACGCAGTATTTT,CASSFRVGTDTQYF
many,TRBJ2-1,TRBV7-9,-,TGTGCCAGCAGCCCCTTCGGGATTAATATCCATGAGCAGTTCTTC,CASSPFGINIHEQFF
many,TRBJ2-1,TRBV10-3,-,TGTGCCATCAAGGGACTCCCTCTCAATGAGCAGTTCTTC,CAIKGLPLNEQFF
many,TRBJ2-2,TRBV12-3/TRBV12-4,-,TGTGCCAGCAGCCAAGGACAGCCGAACACCGGGGAGCTGTTTTTT,CASSQGQPNTGELFF
many,TRBJ1-5,TRBV29-1,-,TGCAGCGTTGGTCAGGGTATCAATCAGCCCCAGCATTTT,CSVGQGINQPQHF
-,TRBJ1-1,TRBV5-1,TRBD1,TGCGCCAGCAGCTCTGGGACAGGGAACACTGAAGCTTTCTTT,CASSSGTGNTEAFF
many,TRBJ1-4,TRBV28,-,TGTGCCAGCAGTTTAATGCAAAATGAAAAACTGTTTTTT,CASSLMQNEKLFF
many,TRBJ2-7,TRBV3-1,-,TGTGCCAGCAGCCAAGGTGCAAGGACCTACGAGCAGTACTTC,CASSQGARTYEQYF
many,TRBJ1-2,TRBV29-1,TRBD1,TGCAGCGTTGATCAGGGCGGGGGACAGGCCTATGGCTACACCTTC,CSVDQGGGQAYGYTF
-,TRBJ1-3,TRBV20-1,-,TGCAGTGCTAGAGATTCGAGCCGATTTGGAAACACCATATATTTT,CSARDSSRFGNTIYF
few,TRBJ1-4,TRBV28,-,TGTGCCAGCAGTTTTGGGCATGATCGGGAAAAACTGTTTTTT,CASSFGHDREKLFF
many,TRBJ1-1,TRBV20-1,TRBD1,TGCAGTGCTCACCCGGACAGGCTTACTGAAGCTTTCTTT,CSAHPDRLTEAFF
-,TRBJ2-1,TRBV11-2,TRBD2,TGTGCCAGCAGCTTAGATGTGCTTTCCGGGGTTACGCGCGGGGGTGGGGGATACAATGAGCAGTTCTTC,CASSLDVLSGVTRGGGGYNEQFF
many,TRBJ1-3,TRBV12-3/TRBV12-4,TRBD1,TGTGCCAGCCCTCAAGAGACAGGGAGAATTTATTTT,CASPQETGRIYF
many,TRBJ2-3,TRBV5-6,-,TGTGCCAGCACCCCTAGGCGACAGCTTAGCACAGATACGCAGTATTTT,CASTPRRQLSTDTQYF
many,TRBJ2-3,TRBV7-9,-,TGTGCCAGCAGCCCACTAGCCCCAGATACGCAGTATTTT,CASSPLAPDTQYF
many,TRBJ1-2,TRBV9,-,TGTGCCAGCAGCGAGATGGGTTATGGCTACACCTTC,CASSEMGYGYTF
many,TRBJ2-1,TRBV20-1,-,TGCAGTGCTAGGCGGCGGGACATCTACAATGAGCAGTTCTTC,CSARRRDIYNEQFF
-,TRBJ2-1,TRBV5-1,TRBD1,TGCGCCAGCAGCTTTGCCGGGGACAGTACATACAATGAGCAGTTCTTC,CASSFAGDSTYNEQFF
-,TRBJ2-3,TRBV25-1,-,TGTGCCAGCAGCGGTTGGGGTCGCGGGAGCACAGATACGCAGTATTTT,CASSGWGRGSTDTQYF
many,TRBJ2-5,TRBV5-1,-,TGCGCCAGCAGCGCGGGGTCCACAGGGGAGACCCAGTACTTC,CASSAGSTGETQYF
-,TRBJ1-1,TRBV20-1,-,TGCAGTGCTTCTCCTGCGGGGGGCTGGGGGACTGAAGCTTTCTTT,CSASPAGGWGTEAFF
many,TRBJ1-4,TRBV12-3/TRBV12-4,-,TGTGCCAGCAGTTTAGAGGTAGGGGCCGGTGAAAAACTGTTTTTT,CASSLEVGAGEKLFF
few,TRBJ2-7,TRBV20-1,TRBD2,TGCAGTGCTAGAGATGTCAGCGGGAGGCAATACGAGCAGTACTTC,CSARDVSGRQYEQYF
many,TRBJ2-3,TRBV20-1,TRBD2,TGCAGTGCTTGGCTAGCGGGGACCACAGATACGCAGTATTTT,CSAWLAGTTDTQYF
many,TRBJ1-1,TRBV6-5,TRBD1,TGTGCCAGCAGTTCACAAGTACGACAGGGGGTAGCAGCTTTCTTT,CASSSQVRQGVAAFF
many,TRBJ2-3,TRBV10-3,-,TGTGCCATCAGTGGACTCATCACAGATACGCAGTATTTT,CAISGLITDTQYF
many,TRBJ2-1,TRBV9,-,TGTGCCAGCAGCCCGTCCTACGGTACCGTTTACAATGAGCAGTTCTTC,CASSPSYGTVYNEQFF
many,TRBJ2-1,TRBV12-3/TRBV12-4,TRBD2,TGTGCCAGCAATCCTAGCGGGCGGGGGAAGTTCTTC,CASNPSGRGKFF
many,TRBJ2-3,TRBV20-1,-,TGCAGTGCTAGAGATAGGGTGCAAGCTGGGACAGATACGCAGTATTTT,CSARDRVQAGTDTQYF
many,TRBJ1-2,TRBV5-1,-,TGCGCCAGCAGCTTGGAAACAGGGAACTATGGCTACACCTTC,CASSLETGNYGYTF
few,TRBJ2-2,TRBV3-1,TRBD2,TGTGCCAGCAGCCAGGGAGGCGGGAGTAACACCGGGGAGCTGTTTTTT,CASSQGGGSNTGELFF
many,TRBJ1-1,TRBV28,TRBD1,TGTGCCAGCAGTACTGGACAGGGATGGACTGAAGCTTTCTTT,CASSTGQGWTEAFF
many,TRBJ2-3,TRBV15,-,TGTGCCACCAAAGTAACCCTTAGCACAGATACGCAGTATTTT,CATKVTLSTDTQYF
many,TRBJ2-7,TRBV20-1,-,TGCAGTGCTAGTAGTTCAGGGAACGAGCAGTACTTC,CSASSSGNEQYF
many,TRBJ2-7,TRBV27,TRBD2,TGTGCCAGCAGGAGCGGGGAGGGCTCCTACGAGCAGTACTTC,CASRSGEGSYEQYF
few,TRBJ2-7,TRBV12-3/TRBV12-4,TRBD2,TGTGCCAGCAGTTCTGGGACTAGCGGGCGCCCTGGCACCTACGAGCAGTACTTC,CASSSGTSGRPGTYEQYF
many,TRBJ2-7,TRBV7-2,-,TGTGCCAGCAGCTTACGCCCTAACGAGCAGTACTTC,CASSLRPNEQYF
few,TRBJ2-3,TRBV7-9,-,TGTGCCAGCAGCTTGCGACACAACCCTAGCACAGATACGCAGTATTTT,CASSLRHNPSTDTQYF
many,TRBJ2-2,TRBV25-1,TRBD1,TGTGCCAGCAGTGAATTTGAGGGGGCAGGAACCGGGGAGCTGTTTTTT,CASSEFEGAGTGELFF
few,TRBJ1-5,TRBV6-5,TRBD1,TGTGCCAGCCGACGCCGACAGGGGTTTTCCAATCAGCCCCAGCATTTT,CASRRRQGFSNQPQHF
many,TRBJ1-1,TRBV20-1,-,TGCAGTGCTAGAGACCTGACAGGTGGCGAAGCTTTCTTT,CSARDLTGGEAFF
many,TRBJ2-5,TRBV20-1,TRBD1,TGCAGTGCCCGACAGGGGAAAGAGACCCAGTACTTC,CSARQGKETQYF
many,TRBJ1-1,TRBV12-3/TRBV12-4,-,TGTGCCAGCAGTCCTACGGGGGGCCGAACTGAAGCTTTCTTT,CASSPTGGRTEAFF
many,TRBJ1-2,TRBV2,TRBD1,TGTGCCAGCAGTACCGCGGGACAGTTCTATGGCTACACCTTC,CASSTAGQFYGYTF
few,TRBJ2-7,TRBV12-3/TRBV12-4,-,TGTGCCAGCAGTTTTGGTTCGGGCTACGAGCAGTACTTC,CASSFGSGYEQYF
many,TRBJ2-1,TRBV2,TRBD1,TGTGCCAGCAGTGGGACAGGTCAGCAGTTCTTC,CASSGTGQQFF
many,TRBJ1-5,TRBV20-1,-,TGCAGTGCTAGAGATTCCGGGGGAGGGAGCAATCAGCCCCAGCATTTT,CSARDSGGGSNQPQHF